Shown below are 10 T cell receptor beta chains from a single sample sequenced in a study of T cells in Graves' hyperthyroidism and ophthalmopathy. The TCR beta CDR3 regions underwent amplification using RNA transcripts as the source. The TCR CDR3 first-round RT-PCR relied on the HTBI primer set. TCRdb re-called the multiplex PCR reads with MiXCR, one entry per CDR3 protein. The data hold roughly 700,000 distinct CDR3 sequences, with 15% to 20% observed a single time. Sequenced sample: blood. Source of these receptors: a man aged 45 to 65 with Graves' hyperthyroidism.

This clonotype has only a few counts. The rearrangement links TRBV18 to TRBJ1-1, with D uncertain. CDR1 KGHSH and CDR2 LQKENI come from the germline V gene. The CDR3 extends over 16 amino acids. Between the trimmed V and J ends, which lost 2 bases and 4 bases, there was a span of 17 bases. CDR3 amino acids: CASSPGPGWPLTEAFF. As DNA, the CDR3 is TGTGCCAGCTCACCAGGGCCCGGGTGGCCACTCACTGAAGCTTTCTTT.

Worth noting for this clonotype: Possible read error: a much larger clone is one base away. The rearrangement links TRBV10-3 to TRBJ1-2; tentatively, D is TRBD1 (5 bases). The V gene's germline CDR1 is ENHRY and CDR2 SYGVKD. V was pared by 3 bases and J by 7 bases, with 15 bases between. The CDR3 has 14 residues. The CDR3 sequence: CAISDRQGESGYTF. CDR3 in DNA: TGTGCCATCAGTGACAGGCAGGGCGAAAGTGGCTACACCTTC.

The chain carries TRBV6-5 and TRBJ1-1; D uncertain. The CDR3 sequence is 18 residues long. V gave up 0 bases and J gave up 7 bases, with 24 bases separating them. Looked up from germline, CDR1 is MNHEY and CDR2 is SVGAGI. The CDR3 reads CASSYSTFGGDPGDEAFF. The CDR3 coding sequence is TGTGCCAGCAGTTACTCGACTTTCGGAGGCGACCCTGGAGATGAAGCTTTCTTT.

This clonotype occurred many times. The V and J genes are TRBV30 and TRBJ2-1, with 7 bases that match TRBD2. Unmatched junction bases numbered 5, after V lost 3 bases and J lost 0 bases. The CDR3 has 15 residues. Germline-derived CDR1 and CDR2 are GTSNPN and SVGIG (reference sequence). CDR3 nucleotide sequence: TGTGCCTGGAGCTTGTGGACTAGCTCCTACAATGAGCAGTTCTTC. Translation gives CAWSLWTSSYNEQFF.

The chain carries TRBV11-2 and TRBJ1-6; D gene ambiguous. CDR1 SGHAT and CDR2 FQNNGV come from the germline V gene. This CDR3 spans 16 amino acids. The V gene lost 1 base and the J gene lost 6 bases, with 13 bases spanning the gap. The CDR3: CASSLVERSSNSPLHF. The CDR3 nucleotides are TGTGCCAGCAGCTTAGTCGAAAGAAGTAGTAATTCACCCCTCCACTTT.

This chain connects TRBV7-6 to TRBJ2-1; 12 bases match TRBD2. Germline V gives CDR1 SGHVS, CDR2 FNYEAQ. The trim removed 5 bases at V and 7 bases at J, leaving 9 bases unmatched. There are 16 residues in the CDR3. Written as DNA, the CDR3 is TGTGCCAGCAGCCCGCCTAGCGGGAGGGCCTCAAATGAGCAGTTCTTC. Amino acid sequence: CASSPPSGRASNEQFF.

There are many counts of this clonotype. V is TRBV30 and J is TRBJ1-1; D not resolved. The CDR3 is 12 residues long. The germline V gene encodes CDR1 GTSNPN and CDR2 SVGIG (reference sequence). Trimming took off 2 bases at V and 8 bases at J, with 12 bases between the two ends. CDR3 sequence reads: CAWSPRGVEAFF. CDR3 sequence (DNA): TGTGCCTGGAGTCCACGTGGCGTCGAAGCTTTCTTT.

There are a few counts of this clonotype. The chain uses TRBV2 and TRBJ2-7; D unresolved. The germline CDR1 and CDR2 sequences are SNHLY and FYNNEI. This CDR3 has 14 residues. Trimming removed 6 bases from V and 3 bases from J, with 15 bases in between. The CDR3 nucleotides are TGTGCCAGCAGCCCCATCCCGGTTAGCTACGAGCAGTACTTC. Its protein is CASSPIPVSYEQYF. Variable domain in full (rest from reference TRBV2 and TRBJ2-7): EPEVTQTPSHQVTQMGQEVILRCVPISNHLYFYWYRQILGQKVEFLVSFYNNEISEKSEIFDDQFSVERPDGSNFTLKIRSTKLEDSAMYFCASSPIPVSYEQYFGPGTRLTVT.

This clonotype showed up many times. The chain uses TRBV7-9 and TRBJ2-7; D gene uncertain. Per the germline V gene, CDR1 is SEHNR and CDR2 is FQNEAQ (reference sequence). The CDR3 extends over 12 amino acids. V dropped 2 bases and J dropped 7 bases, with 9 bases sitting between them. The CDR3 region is CASSLNIAEQYF. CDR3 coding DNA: TGTGCCAGCAGCTTAAATATAGCTGAGCAGTACTTC. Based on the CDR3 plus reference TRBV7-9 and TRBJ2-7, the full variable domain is DTGVSQNPRHKITKRGQNVTFRCDPISEHNRLYWYRQTLGQGPEFLTYFQNEAQLEKSRLLSDRFSAERPKGSFSTLEIQRTEQGDSAMYLCASSLNIAEQYFGPGTRLTVT.

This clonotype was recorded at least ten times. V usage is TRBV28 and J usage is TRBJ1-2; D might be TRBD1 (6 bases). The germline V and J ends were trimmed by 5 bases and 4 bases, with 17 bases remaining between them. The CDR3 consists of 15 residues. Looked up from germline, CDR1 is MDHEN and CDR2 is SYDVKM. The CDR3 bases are TGTGCCAGCAGTATAACAGGGAAATGGAGCTATGGCTACACCTTC. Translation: CASSITGKWSYGYTF.